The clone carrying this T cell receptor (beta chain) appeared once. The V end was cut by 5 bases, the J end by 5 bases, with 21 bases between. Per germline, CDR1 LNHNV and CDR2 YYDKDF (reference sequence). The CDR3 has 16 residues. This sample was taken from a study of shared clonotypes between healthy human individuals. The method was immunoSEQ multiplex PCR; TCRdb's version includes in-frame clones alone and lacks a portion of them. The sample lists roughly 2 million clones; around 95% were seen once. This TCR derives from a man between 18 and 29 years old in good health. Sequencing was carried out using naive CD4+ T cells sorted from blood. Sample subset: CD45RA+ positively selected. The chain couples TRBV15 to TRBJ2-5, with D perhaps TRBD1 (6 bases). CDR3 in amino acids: CATSLGGLARGETQYF. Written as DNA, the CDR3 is TGTGCCACCAGCCTAGGGGGTCTCGCCCGGGGTGAGACCCAGTACTTC.